This entry lists 14 T cell receptor beta chains sequenced from one sample in a study of blood T cell repertoires in COVID-19. This table comes from immunoSEQ multiplex PCR, and its TCRdb copy is limited to in-frame clones, with some not included. The profile shows under 350,000 clones, about nine tenths of them singletons. Sequencing used peripheral blood. All receptors come from a man between 45 and 60 years old with acute or convalescent COVID-19.

CDR3 sequence reads: CSVRRQGPSNTEAFF. The CDR3 bases are TGCAGCGTCCGGAGACAGGGCCCTTCAAACACTGAAGCTTTCTTT. The rearrangement uses TRBV29-1 and TRBJ1-1; 7 bases line up with TRBD1. The CDR3 spans 15 residues. Germline V gives CDR1 SQVTM, CDR2 ANQGSEA. Germline trimming cut 6 bases from V and 2 bases from J; bases unmatched to any gene: 12.

The rearrangement links TRBV27 to TRBJ2-2; 9 nucleotides agree with TRBD1. Germline CDR1 is MNHEY and CDR2 is SMNVEV (reference sequence). V lost 7 bases, J lost 2 bases, and 5 bases stayed unmatched. The CDR3 length is 15 residues. Here the CDR3 DNA reads TGTGCCAGCACCCGGGACAGGGTAAACACCGGGGAGCTGTTTTTT. Translation: CASTRDRVNTGELFF.

The CDR3 loop is CASRTGQVPDTQYF. The CDR3 DNA is TGTGCCAGCAGGACAGGACAGGTCCCAGATACGCAGTATTTT. J is TRBJ2-3 and V is TRBV6-5, with 7 bases aligning to TRBD1. This CDR3 is built from 14 residues. The J segment lost 4 bases and the V segment lost 6 bases, leaving 7 bases of the junction unmatched. Germline CDR1 MNHEY, CDR2 SVGAGI.

V usage is TRBV7-3 and J usage is TRBJ1-2; possible D gene TRBD1, 6 bases. V gave up 2 bases and J gave up 4 bases, with 14 bases separating them. Per germline, CDR1 SGHTA and CDR2 FQGTGA. CDR3 length: 15 residues. The CDR3 loop reads CASSLGQPGVYGYTF. CDR3 in DNA: TGTGCCAGCAGCTTAGGACAGCCCGGGGTCTATGGCTACACCTTC.

The V call is TRBV7-2, the J call TRBJ1-5, with 7 bases that match TRBD1. The length of the CDR3 is 16 residues. Germline CDR1 SGHTA, CDR2 FQGNSA. V lost 1 base to trimming and J lost 2 bases; unmatched junction nucleotides: 5. CDR3: CASSLEGAVGNQPQHF. The DNA for the CDR3 is TGTGCCAGCAGCTTAGAGGGGGCAGTCGGCAATCAGCCCCAGCATTTT.

This clone was detected once. This sequence joins TRBV4-1 and TRBJ2-6, with D possibly being TRBD2 (5 bases). The germline V gene encodes CDR1 MGHRA and CDR2 YSYEKL. The CDR3 contains 16 residues. The V end lost 8 bases, the J end lost 0 bases, and 14 bases lay between the germline ends. The CDR3 DNA follows: TGCGCCAGCGGCCTCGGGGTTAGCTCTGGGGCCAACGTCCTGACTTTC. Amino acids: CASGLGVSSGANVLTF.

The V gene is TRBV3-1 (or the pseudogene TRBV3-2), the J gene TRBJ2-5; 10 nucleotides agree with TRBD2. The trim removed 3 bases at V and 5 bases at J, leaving 6 bases unmatched. The CDR3 sequence is 15 residues long. The germline CDR1 and CDR2 sequences are LGHDT and YNNKEL (reference sequence). Written as DNA, the CDR3 is TGTGCCAGCAGCCAGTTTAGCGGGGGGCTCGAGACCCAGTACTTC. Its translation is CASSQFSGGLETQYF.

The V call is TRBV7-3, the J call TRBJ1-4; perhaps TRBD1 as D (6 bases). Germline-derived CDR1 and CDR2 are SGHTA and FQGTGA. This CDR3 is built from 15 residues. V was pared by 5 bases and J by 3 bases, with 13 bases between. For the CDR3, the DNA is TGTGCCAGCAGCGCAACAGGGTCCTCTAATGAAAAACTGTTTTTT. Translated, it gives CASSATGSSNEKLFF.

Worth noting for this clone: Other DNA sequences of this sample code for an identical CDR3. This rearrangement joins TRBV5-4 to TRBJ1-1; 8 bases match TRBD1. V lost 4 bases and J lost 0; bases outside the gene matches: 2. Germline CDR1 is SGHNT and CDR2 is YYREEE (reference sequence). This CDR3 is built from 14 residues. CDR3 coding DNA: TGTGCCAGCAGCCTACAGGGGGTGAACACTGAAGCTTTCTTT. It translates to CASSLQGVNTEAFF.

This chain uses TRBV7-3 with TRBJ1-1, with D uncertain. The CDR3 spans 14 residues. With 4 bases removed from V and 0 bases from J, the gap between germline ends came to 9 bases. The V gene's germline CDR1 is SGHTA and CDR2 FQGTGA. CDR3 coding DNA: TGTGCCAGCAGCTCATCCGCGCTGAACACTGAAGCTTTCTTT. This translates into CASSSSALNTEAFF.

This clone has only one observation. This chain joins TRBV6-6 and TRBJ1-2; 7 bases are shared with TRBD1. Germline values: CDR1 MNHNY, CDR2 SVGAGI (reference sequence). Trimming removed 5 bases from V and 8 bases from J; junction bases left unmatched: 5. The CDR3 totals 12 residues. Written as DNA, the CDR3 is TGTGCCAGCAGTAGCGCAGGGGGAGGCTACACCTTC. Its protein is CASSSAGGGYTF.

A word on this clone: Other nucleotide sequences from this sample produce the same CDR3. This chain connects TRBV15 to TRBJ2-7, with D possibly matching TRBD2 (5 bases). CDR3 size: 14 residues. Germline-derived CDR1 and CDR2 are LNHNV and YYDKDF (reference sequence). Trimming pared 1 base from V and 0 bases from J, leaving 7 bases between. DNA of the CDR3: TGTGCCACCAGCAGAGTGGAGGTCTCCTACGAGCAGTACTTC. It specifies CATSRVEVSYEQYF.

The V call is TRBV6-5, the J call TRBJ1-2; 7 bases match TRBD1. V shed 6 bases, J shed 7 bases, and the junction held 2 bases outside the gene matches. Germline V gene lookup returns CDR1 MNHEY and CDR2 SVGAGI. This CDR3 is 11 amino acids long. The CDR3 sequence is CASRRDSGYTF. DNA of the CDR3: TGTGCCAGCAGGAGGGACAGTGGCTACACCTTC.

Notes on this clone: A much larger clonotype is one base distant, so this may be a read error. V and J are TRBV9 and TRBJ1-2; TRBD1 matches at 8 bases. Germline values: CDR1 SGDLS, CDR2 YYNGEE. The CDR3 has 14 residues. V shed 2 bases, J shed 3 bases, and the junction held 3 bases outside the gene matches. CDR3 sequence reads: CASSVGTGHYGYTF. The DNA for the CDR3 is TGTGCCAGCAGCGTCGGGACAGGACACTATGGCTACACCTTC.